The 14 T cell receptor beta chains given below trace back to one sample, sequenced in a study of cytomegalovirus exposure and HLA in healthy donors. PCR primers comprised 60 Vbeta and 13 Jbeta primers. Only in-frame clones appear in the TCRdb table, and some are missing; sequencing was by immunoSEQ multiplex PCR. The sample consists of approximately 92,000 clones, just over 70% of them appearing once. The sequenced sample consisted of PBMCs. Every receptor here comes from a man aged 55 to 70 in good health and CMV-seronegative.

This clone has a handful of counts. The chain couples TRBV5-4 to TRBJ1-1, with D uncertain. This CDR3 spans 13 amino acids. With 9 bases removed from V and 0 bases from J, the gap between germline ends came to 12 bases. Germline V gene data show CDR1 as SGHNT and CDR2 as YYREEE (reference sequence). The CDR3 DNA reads TGTGCCACCACCGACAACGTGAACACTGAAGCTTTCTTT. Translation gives CATTDNVNTEAFF.

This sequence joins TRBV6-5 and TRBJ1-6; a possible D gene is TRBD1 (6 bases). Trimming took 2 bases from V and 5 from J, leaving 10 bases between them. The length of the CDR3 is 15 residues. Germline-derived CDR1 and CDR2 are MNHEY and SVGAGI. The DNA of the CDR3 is TGTGCCAGCAGTTACATAGGACAGAATAATTCACCCCTCCACTTT. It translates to CASSYIGQNNSPLHF.

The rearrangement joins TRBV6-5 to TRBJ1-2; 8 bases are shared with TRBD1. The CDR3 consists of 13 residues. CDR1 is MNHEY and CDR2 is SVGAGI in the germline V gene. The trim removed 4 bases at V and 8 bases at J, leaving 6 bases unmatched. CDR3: CASSFGTGVGYTF. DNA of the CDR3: TGTGCCAGCAGTTTTGGGACAGGTGTAGGCTACACCTTC.

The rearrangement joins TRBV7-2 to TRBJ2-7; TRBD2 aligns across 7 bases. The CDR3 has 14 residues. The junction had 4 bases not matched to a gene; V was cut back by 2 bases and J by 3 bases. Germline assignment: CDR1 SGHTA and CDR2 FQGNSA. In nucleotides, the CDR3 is TGTGCCAGCAGCTTACGCGCTAGCGGCTACGAGCAGTACTTC. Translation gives CASSLRASGYEQYF.

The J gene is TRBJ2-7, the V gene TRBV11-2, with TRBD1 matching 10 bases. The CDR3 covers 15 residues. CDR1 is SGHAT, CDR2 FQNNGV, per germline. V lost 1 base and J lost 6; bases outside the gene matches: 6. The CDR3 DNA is TGTGCCAGCAGCTTAGGGGACAGGGGTTCGCGCGAGCAGTACTTC. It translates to CASSLGDRGSREQYF.

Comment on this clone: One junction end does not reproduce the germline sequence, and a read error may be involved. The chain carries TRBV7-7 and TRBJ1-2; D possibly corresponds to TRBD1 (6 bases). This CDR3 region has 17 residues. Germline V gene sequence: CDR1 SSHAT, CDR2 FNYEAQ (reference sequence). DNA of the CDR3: TGTGCTAGCAGCTTAAGAGTACAGGGCGTCGAGAACTATGGCTACACCTTC. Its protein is CASSLRVQGVENYGYTF.

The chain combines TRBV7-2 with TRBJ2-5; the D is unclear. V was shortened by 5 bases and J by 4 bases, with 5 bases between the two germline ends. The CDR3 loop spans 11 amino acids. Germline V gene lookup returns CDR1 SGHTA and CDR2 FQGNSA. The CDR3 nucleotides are TGTGCCAGCAGCCCCCGAGAGACCCAGTACTTC. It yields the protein CASSPRETQYF.

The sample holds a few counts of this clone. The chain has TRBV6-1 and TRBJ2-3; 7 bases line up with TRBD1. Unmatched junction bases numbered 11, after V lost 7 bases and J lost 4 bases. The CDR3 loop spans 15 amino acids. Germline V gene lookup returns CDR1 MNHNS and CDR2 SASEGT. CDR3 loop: CASKFDRQGSDTQYF. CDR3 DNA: TGTGCCAGCAAGTTCGATAGACAGGGATCAGATACGCAGTATTTT.

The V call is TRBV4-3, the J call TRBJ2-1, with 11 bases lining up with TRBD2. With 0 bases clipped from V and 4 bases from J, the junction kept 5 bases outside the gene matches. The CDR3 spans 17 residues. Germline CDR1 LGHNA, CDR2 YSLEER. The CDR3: CASSQDASGGSYNEQFF. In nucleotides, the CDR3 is TGCGCCAGCAGCCAAGATGCTAGCGGGGGGTCATACAATGAGCAGTTCTTC.

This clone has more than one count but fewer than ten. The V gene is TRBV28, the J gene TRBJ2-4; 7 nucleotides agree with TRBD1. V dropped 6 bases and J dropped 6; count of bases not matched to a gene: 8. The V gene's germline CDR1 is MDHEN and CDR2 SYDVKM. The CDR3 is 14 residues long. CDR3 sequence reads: CASSTKGQTNIQYF. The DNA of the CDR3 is TGTGCCAGCAGCACAAAGGGACAGACAAACATTCAGTACTTC.

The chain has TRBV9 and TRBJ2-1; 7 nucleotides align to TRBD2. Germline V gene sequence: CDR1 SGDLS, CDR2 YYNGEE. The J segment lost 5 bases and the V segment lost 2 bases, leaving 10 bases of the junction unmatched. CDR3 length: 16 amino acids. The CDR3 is CASSVLWREPNNEQFF. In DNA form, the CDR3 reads TGTGCCAGCAGCGTGTTGTGGCGGGAGCCCAACAATGAGCAGTTCTTC. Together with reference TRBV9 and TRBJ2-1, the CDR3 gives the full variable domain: DSGVTQTPKHLITATGQRVTLRCSPRSGDLSVYWYQQSLDQGLQFLIQYYNGEERAKGNILERFSAQQFPDLHSELNLSSLELGDSALYFCASSVLWREPNNEQFFGPGTRLTVL.

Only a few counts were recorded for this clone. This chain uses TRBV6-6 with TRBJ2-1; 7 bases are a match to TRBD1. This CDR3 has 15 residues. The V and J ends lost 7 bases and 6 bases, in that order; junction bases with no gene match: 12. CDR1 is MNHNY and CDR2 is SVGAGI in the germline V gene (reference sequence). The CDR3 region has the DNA TGTGCCAGCACGATAGACAGGGTCTTGGGCAATGAGCAGTTCTTC. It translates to CASTIDRVLGNEQFF.

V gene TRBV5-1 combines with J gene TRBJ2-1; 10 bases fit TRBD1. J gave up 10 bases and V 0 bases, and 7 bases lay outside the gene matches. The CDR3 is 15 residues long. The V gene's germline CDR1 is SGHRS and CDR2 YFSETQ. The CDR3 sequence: CASSLEGQGQAEQFF. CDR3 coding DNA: TGCGCCAGCAGCTTGGAGGGACAGGGGCAAGCGGAGCAGTTCTTC.

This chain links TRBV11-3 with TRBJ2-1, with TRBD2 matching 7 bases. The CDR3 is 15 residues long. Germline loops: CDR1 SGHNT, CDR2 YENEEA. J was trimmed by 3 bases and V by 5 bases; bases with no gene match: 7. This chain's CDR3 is CASSPSGGDYNEQFF. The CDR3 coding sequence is TGTGCCAGCAGCCCCTCGGGGGGAGACTACAATGAGCAGTTCTTC.